This T cell receptor beta chain originates from a study of cytomegalovirus exposure and HLA in healthy donors. The study's findings and limits: Despite most TCR sequences being rare, some public TCRs occurred in many donors.

Data came from immunoSEQ multiplex PCR; TCRdb stores just in-frame clones and leaves some out. Of around 160,000 clones listed, almost 85% are singletons. To note about this clone: The antigen is not known.

The CDR3 is 15 residues long. V was clipped by 6 bases and J by 1 base; unmatched bases: 9. The V gene's germline CDR1 is SGDLS and CDR2 YYNGEE. The chain recombines TRBV9 with TRBJ2-5; 7 bases align to TRBD2. This sequence originates from a man between 25 and 39 years old in good health and CMV-seropositive. Specimen: PBMCs. This CDR3 reads CASTLGAGPQETQYF. In nucleotides, the CDR3 is TGTGCCAGCACCCTGGGAGCGGGACCCCAAGAGACCCAGTACTTC. The variable domain in full, completed from reference TRBV9 and TRBJ2-5, reads DSGVTQTPKHLITATGQRVTLRCSPRSGDLSVYWYQQSLDQGLQFLIQYYNGEERAKGNILERFSAQQFPDLHSELNLSSLELGDSALYFCASTLGAGPQETQYFGPGTRLLVL.